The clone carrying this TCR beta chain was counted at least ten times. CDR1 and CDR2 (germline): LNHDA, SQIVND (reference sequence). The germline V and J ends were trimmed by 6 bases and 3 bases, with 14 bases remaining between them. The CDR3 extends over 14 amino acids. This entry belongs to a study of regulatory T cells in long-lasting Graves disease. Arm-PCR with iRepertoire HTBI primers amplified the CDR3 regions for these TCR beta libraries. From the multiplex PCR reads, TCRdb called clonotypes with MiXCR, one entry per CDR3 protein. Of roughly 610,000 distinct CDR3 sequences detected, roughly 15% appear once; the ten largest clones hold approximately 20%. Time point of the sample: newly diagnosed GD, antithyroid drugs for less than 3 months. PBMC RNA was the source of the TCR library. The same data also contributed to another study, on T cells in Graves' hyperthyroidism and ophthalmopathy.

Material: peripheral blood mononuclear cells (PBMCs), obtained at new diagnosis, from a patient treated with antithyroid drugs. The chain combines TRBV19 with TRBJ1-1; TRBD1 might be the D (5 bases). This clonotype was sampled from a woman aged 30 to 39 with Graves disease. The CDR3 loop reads CASRVRGSDTEAFF. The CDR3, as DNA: TGTGCCAGTAGGGTCCGGGGGTCGGACACTGAAGCTTTCTTT.